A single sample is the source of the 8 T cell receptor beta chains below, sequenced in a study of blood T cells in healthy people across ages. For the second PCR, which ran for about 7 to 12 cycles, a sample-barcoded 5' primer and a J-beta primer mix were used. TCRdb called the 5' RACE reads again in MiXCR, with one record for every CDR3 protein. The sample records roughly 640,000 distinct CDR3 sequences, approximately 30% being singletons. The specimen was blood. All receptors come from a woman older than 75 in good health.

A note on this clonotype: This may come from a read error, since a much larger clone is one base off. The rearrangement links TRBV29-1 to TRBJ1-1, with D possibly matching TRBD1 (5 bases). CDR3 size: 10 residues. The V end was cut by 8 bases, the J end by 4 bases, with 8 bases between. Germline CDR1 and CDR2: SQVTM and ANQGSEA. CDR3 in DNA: TGCAGCACTGGGGGCACTGAAGCTTTCTTT. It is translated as CSTGGTEAFF.

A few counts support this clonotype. This CDR3 is CATSSYTGGDYGYTF. The CDR3, as DNA: TGTGCCACCAGCAGTTATACAGGGGGGGACTATGGCTACACCTTC. This chain links TRBV15 with TRBJ1-2, with 8 bases aligning to TRBD1. V gave up 3 bases and J gave up 3 bases; unmatched junction bases: 6. The CDR3 runs to 15 residues. Germline CDR1 is LNHNV and CDR2 is YYDKDF (reference sequence).

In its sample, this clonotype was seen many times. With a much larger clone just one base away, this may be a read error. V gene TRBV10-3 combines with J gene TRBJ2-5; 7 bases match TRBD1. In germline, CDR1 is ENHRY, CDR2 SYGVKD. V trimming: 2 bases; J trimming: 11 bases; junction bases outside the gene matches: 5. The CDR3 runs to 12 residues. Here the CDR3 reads CAISEGLQGQYF. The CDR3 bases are TGTGCCATCAGTGAGGGCCTACAGGGGCAGTACTTC.

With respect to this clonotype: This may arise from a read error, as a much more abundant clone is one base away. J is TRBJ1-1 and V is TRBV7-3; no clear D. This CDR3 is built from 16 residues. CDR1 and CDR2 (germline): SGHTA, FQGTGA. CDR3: CASGLSGRQMNTEAFF. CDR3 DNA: TGTGCCAGCGGCTTATCGGGTCGGCAGATGAACACTGAAGCTTTCTTT.

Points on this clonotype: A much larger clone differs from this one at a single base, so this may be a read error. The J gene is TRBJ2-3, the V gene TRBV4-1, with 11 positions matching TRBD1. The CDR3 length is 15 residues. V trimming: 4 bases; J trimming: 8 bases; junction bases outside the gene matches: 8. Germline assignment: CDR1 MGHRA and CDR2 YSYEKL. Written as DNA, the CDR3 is TGCGCCAGCAGCCCTCCAGGACAGGGGGCGAGTACGCAGTATTTT. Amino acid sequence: CASSPPGQGASTQYF.

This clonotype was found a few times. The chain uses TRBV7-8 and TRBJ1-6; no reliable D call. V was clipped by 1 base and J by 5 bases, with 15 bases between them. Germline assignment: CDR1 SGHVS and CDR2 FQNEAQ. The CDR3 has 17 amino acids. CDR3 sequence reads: CASSLGISPSNNSPLHF. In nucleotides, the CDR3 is TGTGCCAGCAGCTTAGGGATCAGCCCGTCGAATAATTCACCCCTCCACTTT.

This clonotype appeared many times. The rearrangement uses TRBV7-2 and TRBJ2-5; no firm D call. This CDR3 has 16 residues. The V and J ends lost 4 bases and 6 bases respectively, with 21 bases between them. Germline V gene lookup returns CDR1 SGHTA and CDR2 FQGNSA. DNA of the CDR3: TGTGCCAGCAGCTCGCCGCCCCCCGGGTACAAGCAGACCCAGTACTTC. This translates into CASSSPPPGYKQTQYF.

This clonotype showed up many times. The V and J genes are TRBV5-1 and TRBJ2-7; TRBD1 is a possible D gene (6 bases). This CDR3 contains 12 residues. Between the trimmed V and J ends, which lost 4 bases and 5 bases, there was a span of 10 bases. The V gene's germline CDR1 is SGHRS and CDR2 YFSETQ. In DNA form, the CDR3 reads TGCGCCAGCAGCGGGGGCGCGGACGAGCAGTACTTC. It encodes CASSGGADEQYF.